These 30 T cell receptor beta chains were all obtained from the same sample, sequenced in a study of vaccination and CD4 T cells after COVID-19. Treatment indicated: 10-day PBMC culture with coronavirus spike peptide pools or control peptides (ViraFEST assay). The antigens these receptors bind are not known. Sequenced with the Oncomine TCR Beta short-read assay was DNA taken from cultured CD4+ T cells. TCRdb recomputed calls from the PCR reads with MiXCR, one row per CDR3 protein. The data contain more than 14,000 distinct CDR3 sequences, around 45% of them singletons. Sequenced: CD4+ T cells from blood, cultured in vitro. The receptor source for this set is a human donor who had recovered from COVID-19.

This chain links TRBV28 with TRBJ1-6; TRBD1 matches at 7 bases. This CDR3 contains 15 residues. V lost 2 bases, J lost 2 bases, and 0 bases stayed unmatched. The germline gives CDR1 MDHEN, CDR2 SYDVKM. The CDR3 spells CASSLRGPYNSPLHF. CDR3 nucleotides: TGTGCCAGCAGTTTAAGGGGGCCCTATAATTCACCCCTCCACTTT.

The V call is TRBV2, the J call TRBJ2-1, with TRBD1 matching over 8 bases. CDR1 is SNHLY and CDR2 is FYNNEI in the germline V gene. Trimming removed 7 bases from V and 9 bases from J; junction bases left unmatched: 8. This CDR3 contains 13 residues. The CDR3 region has the DNA TGTGCCAGCACCCAACAGGGGGGCGGTGAGCAGTTCTTC. Its protein is CASTQQGGGEQFF.

V is TRBV6-1 and J is TRBJ2-5, with D unclear. This CDR3 comprises 12 residues. The germline V gene encodes CDR1 MNHNS and CDR2 SASEGT. V dropped 2 bases and J dropped 2 bases, with 3 bases sitting between them. The CDR3 loop is CASSEYQETQYF. As DNA, the CDR3 is TGTGCCAGCAGTGAATATCAAGAGACCCAGTACTTC.

The gene calls are TRBV11-2 and TRBJ2-5, with 10 nucleotides matching TRBD1. This CDR3 region has 17 residues. Germline CDR1 and CDR2: SGHAT and FQNNGV. V was clipped by 0 bases and J by 3 bases; unmatched bases: 7. The CDR3 region is CASSLDFRGQGKETQYF. Here the CDR3 DNA reads TGTGCCAGCAGCTTAGACTTCAGGGGACAGGGGAAAGAGACCCAGTACTTC.

This clonotype was observed a handful of times. The chain links TRBV7-2 to TRBJ1-2; D is uncertain. Germline CDR1 reads SGHTA; CDR2 reads FQGNSA. V lost 1 base, J lost 0 bases, and 9 bases lay in between. This CDR3 region has 15 residues. In nucleotides, the CDR3 is TGTGCCAGCAGCTTAGATCACAGTGCTAACTATGGCTACACCTTC. It yields the protein CASSLDHSANYGYTF.

This sequence joins TRBV20-1 and TRBJ2-3; D ambiguous. Germline V gives CDR1 DFQATT, CDR2 SNEGSKA (reference sequence). The V gene lost 0 bases and the J gene lost 1 base, with 11 bases spanning the gap. The CDR3 runs to 15 residues. The CDR3 here is CSAREPSSRTDTQYF. CDR3 DNA sequence: TGCAGTGCTAGAGAGCCCAGCAGCCGCACAGATACGCAGTATTTT.

The rearrangement joins TRBV27 to TRBJ2-7, with TRBD2 matching over 11 bases. CDR3 size: 18 residues. Per the germline V gene, CDR1 is MNHEY and CDR2 is SMNVEV (reference sequence). V was clipped by 5 bases and J by 6 bases; unmatched bases: 18. The CDR3 DNA reads TGTGCCAGCAGTCCTGGAAGAAATAGCGGGAGGGATTTTACCGAGCAGTACTTC. Protein sequence: CASSPGRNSGRDFTEQYF.

The V gene is TRBV7-2, the J gene TRBJ2-1; D remains ambiguous. CDR3 length: 11 amino acids. Germline V gives CDR1 SGHTA, CDR2 FQGNSA. V lost 1 base and J 6 bases, leaving 1 base between the germline ends. CDR3 protein: CASSLGNEQFF. The CDR3 DNA follows: TGTGCCAGCAGCTTAGGCAATGAGCAGTTCTTC.

V is TRBV6-1 and J is TRBJ1-2, with D possibly matching TRBD1 (6 bases). This CDR3 spans 13 amino acids. The germline CDR1 and CDR2 sequences are MNHNS and SASEGT. V lost 4 bases, J lost 5 bases, and 11 bases lay in between. CDR3 sequence (DNA): TGTGCCAGCAGTGGCACAGGGTATTATGGCTACACCTTC. As protein: CASSGTGYYGYTF.

V usage is TRBV7-2 and J usage is TRBJ2-1; D is undetermined. The CDR3 consists of 16 residues. Trimming cost V 1 base and J 0 bases, with 10 bases left between them. The V gene's germline CDR1 is SGHTA and CDR2 FQGNSA. DNA for the CDR3: TGTGCCAGCAGCTTAGTGGGTGGCGACTCCTACAATGAGCAGTTCTTC. This codes for CASSLVGGDSYNEQFF.

This CDR3 reads CATSRGGGETQYF. In nucleotides, the CDR3 is TGTGCCACCAGTCGAGGGGGTGGAGAGACCCAGTACTTC. This sequence joins TRBV24-1 and TRBJ2-5; TRBD1 might be the D (6 bases). V gave up 6 bases and J gave up 4 bases, with 11 bases separating them. Germline CDR1 and CDR2: KGHDR and SFDVKD. The CDR3 has 13 amino acids.

This clonotype occurred a few times. The gene calls are TRBV24-1 and TRBJ2-3, with 9 positions matching TRBD2. V lost 3 bases to trimming and J lost 4 bases; unmatched junction nucleotides: 4. This CDR3 has 15 residues. Germline V CDR1 and CDR2: KGHDR, SFDVKD. The CDR3 coding sequence is TGTGCCACCAGTGATCTGCGGGAGGGCCCAGATACGCAGTATTTT. This sequence encodes CATSDLREGPDTQYF.

This chain links TRBV6-1 with TRBJ1-1; the D is unclear. CDR1 and CDR2 (germline): MNHNS, SASEGT. V lost 1 base to trimming and J lost 1 base, with 10 bases between them. This CDR3 spans 15 amino acids. This CDR3 reads CASSEGSRGNTEAFF. In DNA form, the CDR3 reads TGTGCCAGCAGTGAAGGATCGCGGGGGAACACTGAAGCTTTCTTT.

Written as DNA, the CDR3 is TGCGCCAGCACCCCGATGTATATTTACAGTTATAGCAATCAGCCCCAGCATTTT. Translation: CASTPMYIYSYSNQPQHF. The chain recombines TRBV10-1 with TRBJ1-5; D remains unclear. Germline loops: CDR1 WNHNN, CDR2 SYGVQD (reference sequence). V lost 7 bases to trimming and J lost 0 bases, with 22 bases between them. This CDR3 contains 18 residues.

The chain recombines TRBV4-1 with TRBJ1-6; D uncertain. The CDR3 spans 12 residues. Trimming cost V 3 bases and J 8 bases, with 5 bases left between them. The germline V gene encodes CDR1 MGHRA and CDR2 YSYEKL. The CDR3: CASSHPYSPLHF. CDR3 nucleotide sequence: TGCGCCAGCAGCCATCCATATTCACCCCTCCACTTT.

The chain is built from TRBV20-1 and TRBJ2-7; 8 bases match TRBD2. Germline loops: CDR1 DFQATT, CDR2 SNEGSKA (reference sequence). The CDR3 loop spans 14 amino acids. The V segment lost 7 bases and the J segment 5 bases; nucleotides outside the gene matches: 13. The CDR3 reads CSGTSGGAFNEQYF. The DNA of the CDR3 is TGCAGTGGTACTAGCGGTGGAGCTTTCAACGAGCAGTACTTC.

V usage is TRBV5-5 and J usage is TRBJ1-5, with 7 bases identical to TRBD1. The CDR3 is 15 residues long. J was trimmed by 7 bases and V by 4 bases; bases with no gene match: 11. Germline assignment: CDR1 SGHKS and CDR2 YYEKEE (reference sequence). CDR3 loop: CASSISQGLAQPQHF. The CDR3 coding sequence is TGTGCCAGCAGCATCTCACAGGGGTTGGCACAGCCCCAGCATTTT.

The chain uses TRBV19 and TRBJ1-2, with D tentatively TRBD1 (6 bases). Per germline, CDR1 LNHDA and CDR2 SQIVND (reference sequence). V lost 0 bases and J lost 4, with 9 bases in between. The CDR3 totals 14 residues. The CDR3 protein is CASSIDRGVYGYTF. The CDR3 coding sequence is TGTGCCAGTAGTATAGACAGGGGCGTCTATGGCTACACCTTC.

This clonotype was observed a handful of times. This chain connects TRBV27 to TRBJ1-6; D possibly corresponds to TRBD1 (6 bases). Trimming took off 3 bases at V and 7 bases at J, with 13 bases between the two ends. The CDR3 covers 15 residues. Germline CDR1 MNHEY, CDR2 SMNVEV (reference sequence). CDR3 loop: CASSFFGTNNSPLHF. The DNA of the CDR3 is TGTGCCAGCAGTTTCTTCGGGACAAACAATTCACCCCTCCACTTT.

The rearrangement links TRBV20-1 to TRBJ1-3; D is unclear. Germline V lookup: CDR1 DFQATT, CDR2 SNEGSKA (reference sequence). Trimming stripped 0 bases from V and 0 bases from J, with 6 bases between. The CDR3 runs 14 residues. The CDR3 sequence: CSARDASSGNTIYF. The DNA for the CDR3 is TGCAGTGCTAGAGATGCCAGCTCTGGAAACACCATATATTTT.

The chain carries TRBV18 and TRBJ1-1; D unresolved. CDR3 size: 16 residues. Trimming took 2 bases from V and 1 from J, leaving 14 bases between them. CDR1 is KGHSH, CDR2 LQKENI, per germline. In nucleotides, the CDR3 is TGTGCCAGCTCACCAGGTGCGGGATTCAGGAACACTGAAGCTTTCTTT. This encodes CASSPGAGFRNTEAFF. Complete variable domain (other parts from reference TRBV18 and TRBJ1-1): NAGVMQNPRHLVRRRGQEARLRCSPMKGHSHVYWYRQLPEEGLKFMVYLQKENIIDESGMPKERFSAEFPKEGPSILRIQQVVRGDSAAYFCASSPGAGFRNTEAFFGQGTRLTVV.

J is TRBJ2-7 and V is TRBV27; no firm D call. V was pared by 2 bases and J by 6 bases, with 14 bases between. CDR1 MNHEY and CDR2 SMNVEV come from the germline V gene (reference sequence). The length of the CDR3 is 14 residues. The CDR3 spells CASSLRLPPSEQYF. The CDR3 bases are TGTGCCAGCAGTTTACGACTCCCCCCGTCCGAGCAGTACTTC.

This clonotype was picked up one time. The chain has TRBV11-2 and TRBJ1-1, with a possible D match to TRBD1 (5 bases). Germline CDR1 reads SGHAT; CDR2 reads FQNNGV. V lost 0 bases to trimming and J lost 9 bases, with 8 bases between them. The CDR3 spans 12 residues. Written as DNA, the CDR3 is TGTGCCAGCAGCTTAGATCAGGGAAAAGCTTTCTTT. Translated, it gives CASSLDQGKAFF.

This clonotype was recorded only once. The chain employs TRBV6-1 and TRBJ2-2; the D call may be TRBD1 or TRBD2 (6 bases each). Germline CDR1 is MNHNS and CDR2 is SASEGT. Deletions cut 6 bases from V and 7 bases from J, with 15 bases between. The CDR3 is 14 residues long. The CDR3 coding sequence is TGTGCCAGCAGCGACGGGGGCATGGGCGGGGAGCTGTTTTTT. Translation gives CASSDGGMGGELFF.

This rearrangement joins TRBV24-1 to TRBJ2-1; no reliable D call. The CDR3 length is 15 residues. Germline V gene data show CDR1 as KGHDR and CDR2 as SFDVKD. The germline V and J ends were trimmed by 4 bases and 7 bases, with 16 bases remaining between them. The CDR3 region is CATSDSFRPGNEQFF. Here the CDR3 DNA reads TGTGCCACCAGTGACAGCTTCCGCCCCGGGAATGAGCAGTTCTTC.

The chain joins TRBV11-3 to TRBJ2-3; D possibly corresponds to TRBD2 (6 bases). The germline V gene encodes CDR1 SGHNT and CDR2 YENEEA. The CDR3 has 13 residues. The V gene lost 5 bases and the J gene lost 4 bases, with 10 bases spanning the gap. CDR3 amino acids: CASSGGGADTQYF. For the CDR3, the DNA is TGTGCCAGCAGCGGAGGCGGGGCAGATACGCAGTATTTT.

This clonotype was recorded only once. The V and J genes are TRBV6-2 or TRBV6-3 and TRBJ1-5; 9 nucleotides line up with TRBD1. The CDR3 is 18 amino acids. Germline V gene lookup returns CDR1 MNHEY and CDR2 SVGEGT. V was clipped by 5 bases and J by 1 base; unmatched bases: 12. The CDR3 DNA is TGTGCCAGCAGTGCCGGACAGGGGTCGAGGATGAGCAATCAGCCCCAGCATTTT. As protein: CASSAGQGSRMSNQPQHF.

This chain connects TRBV2 to TRBJ1-1, with D unresolved. The CDR3 sequence is 11 residues long. The ends were cut back, 6 bases at V and 5 bases at J, with 7 bases in the middle. Germline CDR1 SNHLY, CDR2 FYNNEI. The CDR3 sequence: CASSWVTEAFF. CDR3 DNA sequence: TGTGCCAGCAGCTGGGTGACTGAAGCTTTCTTT.

The DNA of the CDR3 is TGCGCCAGCAGCCCCCGTGGTGGGGGCAACACCGGGGAGCTGTTTTTT. Its translation is CASSPRGGGNTGELFF. This chain links TRBV4-3 with TRBJ2-2, with D perhaps TRBD1 (6 bases). This CDR3 comprises 16 residues. Germline V gene sequence: CDR1 LGHNA, CDR2 YSLEER. V dropped 4 bases and J dropped 2 bases, with 14 bases sitting between them.

This clonotype was counted between two and nine times. V and J are TRBV7-9 and TRBJ2-2; 10 bases align to TRBD1. V was pared by 3 bases and J by 4 bases, with 5 bases of the junction left unmatched. The CDR3 is 16 residues long. Germline CDR1 is SEHNR and CDR2 is FQNEAQ (reference sequence). CDR3 nucleotide sequence: TGTGCCAGCAGCTTGGGACAGGGGTCGGGCACCGGGGAGCTGTTTTTT. This gives the protein CASSLGQGSGTGELFF. Complete variable domain (other parts from reference TRBV7-9 and TRBJ2-2): DTGVSQNPRHKITKRGQNVTFRCDPISEHNRLYWYRQTLGQGPEFLTYFQNEAQLEKSRLLSDRFSAERPKGSFSTLEIQRTEQGDSAMYLCASSLGQGSGTGELFFGEGSRLTVL.